This TCR beta chain was obtained from a study of T cell changes during pregnancy in multiple sclerosis. V lost 5 bases to trimming and J lost 2 bases, with 13 bases between them. The CDR3 contains 14 residues. Germline V gene sequence: CDR1 MDHEN, CDR2 SYDVKM. Clones were sequenced by immunoSEQ multiplex PCR, and TCRdb holds only the in-frame ones, with some missing. The table has under 70,000 clones, around 92% seen once. The sample in question was peripheral blood, obtained in the third trimester of pregnancy. J is TRBJ2-7 and V is TRBV28; possible D gene TRBD1, 6 bases. This sequence was found in a female donor in good health, enrolled as a control in a pregnancy study. This CDR3 reads CASSVGAQTYEQYF. CDR3 nucleotides: TGTGCCAGCAGTGTGGGGGCCCAAACCTACGAGCAGTACTTC.